This T cell receptor beta chain derives from a study of T cell repertoires in cytomegalovirus infection. Study background: Public TCR beta signature analysis indicated the presence of both CMV infection and matching HLA type.

With respect to this clonotype: Antigen: not known.

TCRdb re-derived calls from the reads in MiXCR, one entry per CDR3 protein. The table includes roughly 570,000 distinct CDR3 sequences, around two fifths detected once. Trimming left V 5 bases short and J 2 bases short, with 9 bases between. Per germline, CDR1 SGHAT and CDR2 FQNNGV. There are 13 residues in the CDR3. The rearrangement uses TRBV11-2 and TRBJ2-5; the D gene is possibly TRBD1 (6 bases). This sequence originates from a human donor in good health (CMV status not recorded). Some clones in this sample may be carry-over from other donors' samples. The specimen comprised cultured PBMCs, sampled from culture after CMV antigen stimulation. The CDR3 here is CASSRDIQETQYF. Written as DNA, the CDR3 is TGTGCCAGCAGCAGGGACATTCAAGAGACCCAGTACTTC.